These T cell receptor beta chains were read from a single sample in a study of T-cell memory formation after mild COVID-19. TCRdb called the 5' RACE reads again in MiXCR, with one record for every CDR3 protein. The profile shows 350,000 to 500,000 distinct CDR3 sequences, about 20% of them singletons. The sample was PBMCs or a T cell subset sorted from them (not recorded which). Receptor source: an adult woman who had mild COVID-19 (a few samples of this study predate the infection). Cell type and time point are not known. CDR3s include the opening cysteine and the closing phenylalanine or tryptophan. The D gene is left open where the match is weak. Where a row states a size, it is once, few, many or the class of an expanded clone; other rows omit it.

v_gene: TRBV4-3; d_gene: NA; j_gene: TRBJ1-5; abundance: few; CDR3aa: CASSQATGVNQPQHF; CDR3nt: TGCGCCAGCAGCCAAGCGACGGGAGTCAATCAGCCCCAGCATTTT
v_gene: TRBV7-2; d_gene: TRBD2; j_gene: TRBJ2-7; abundance: NA; CDR3aa: CASSYRLAGTYEQYF; CDR3nt: TGTGCCAGCAGCTATAGACTAGCGGGAACCTACGAGCAGTACTTC
v_gene: TRBV13; d_gene: NA; j_gene: TRBJ2-2; abundance: NA; CDR3aa: CASSLAIASTTGELFF; CDR3nt: TGTGCCAGCAGCTTAGCGATCGCGTCCACCACCGGGGAGCTGTTTTTT
v_gene: TRBV7-9; d_gene: NA; j_gene: TRBJ2-2; abundance: NA; CDR3aa: CASRYQDTGELFF; CDR3nt: TGTGCCAGCAGATACCAGGACACCGGGGAGCTGTTTTTT
v_gene: TRBV29-1; d_gene: NA; j_gene: TRBJ2-1; abundance: few; CDR3aa: CSVDPRDWQFF; CDR3nt: TGCAGCGTCGACCCCAGGGACTGGCAGTTCTTC
v_gene: TRBV19; d_gene: TRBD2; j_gene: TRBJ2-7; abundance: few; CDR3aa: CASSTIAGGSDEQYF; CDR3nt: TGTGCCAGTAGTACCATAGCGGGAGGGTCCGACGAGCAGTACTTC
v_gene: TRBV29-1; d_gene: TRBD2; j_gene: TRBJ2-1; abundance: NA; CDR3aa: CSVGGTSGGYNEQFF; CDR3nt: TGCAGCGTTGGTGGAACTAGCGGGGGCTACAATGAGCAGTTCTTC
v_gene: TRBV7-9; d_gene: NA; j_gene: TRBJ2-5; abundance: few; CDR3aa: CASSSPGEQTQYF; CDR3nt: TGTGCCAGCAGCTCCCCGGGGGAACAGACCCAGTACTTC
v_gene: TRBV27; d_gene: NA; j_gene: TRBJ1-2; abundance: few; CDR3aa: CASGRTVNYGYTF; CDR3nt: TGTGCCAGCGGGCGGACAGTCAACTATGGCTACACCTTC
v_gene: TRBV7-9; d_gene: NA; j_gene: TRBJ2-7; abundance: many; CDR3aa: CASSLSDSAYEQYF; CDR3nt: TGTGCCAGCAGCTTATCGGATTCGGCCTACGAGCAGTACTTC
v_gene: TRBV14; d_gene: NA; j_gene: TRBJ1-2; abundance: few; CDR3aa: CASSQMDGDGYTF; CDR3nt: TGTGCCAGCAGCCAAATGGACGGTGATGGCTACACCTTC
v_gene: TRBV3-1; d_gene: NA; j_gene: TRBJ2-4; abundance: many; CDR3aa: CASSLGGNIQYF; CDR3nt: TGTGCCAGCAGCCTCGGGGGAAACATTCAGTACTTC
v_gene: TRBV5-1; d_gene: NA; j_gene: TRBJ2-5; abundance: NA; CDR3aa: CASSRSRYQETQYF; CDR3nt: TGCGCCAGCAGCAGGTCCCGCTACCAAGAGACCCAGTACTTC
v_gene: TRBV18; d_gene: NA; j_gene: TRBJ2-5; abundance: few; CDR3aa: CASSPRLQQETQYF; CDR3nt: TGTGCCAGCTCACCACGTTTACAACAAGAGACCCAGTACTTC
v_gene: TRBV6-6; d_gene: NA; j_gene: TRBJ1-3; abundance: few; CDR3aa: CASSYGRSSSGNTIYF; CDR3nt: TGTGCCAGCAGTTACGGAAGGAGCAGCTCTGGAAACACCATATATTTT
v_gene: TRBV12-3/TRBV12-4; d_gene: TRBD1; j_gene: TRBJ1-5; abundance: NA; CDR3aa: CASSGTGGLQPQHF; CDR3nt: TGTGCCAGCAGTGGGACAGGGGGCCTTCAGCCCCAGCATTTT
v_gene: TRBV18; d_gene: TRBD2; j_gene: TRBJ2-1; abundance: few; CDR3aa: CASSPTLAGGTYNEQFF; CDR3nt: TGTGCCAGCTCACCGACACTAGCGGGAGGGACCTACAATGAGCAGTTCTTC
v_gene: TRBV5-1; d_gene: TRBD1; j_gene: TRBJ1-1; abundance: few; CDR3aa: CASSDRTGVSTEAFF; CDR3nt: TGCGCCAGCAGCGACCGAACAGGGGTCAGCACTGAAGCTTTCTTT
v_gene: TRBV5-4; d_gene: TRBD2; j_gene: TRBJ2-1; abundance: few; CDR3aa: CATRTSGRAEQFF; CDR3nt: TGTGCCACTAGGACTAGCGGGAGGGCGGAACAGTTCTTC
v_gene: TRBV5-1; d_gene: NA; j_gene: TRBJ2-7; abundance: few; CDR3aa: CASSLAAGINEQYF; CDR3nt: TGCGCCAGCAGCTTGGCAGCAGGGATAAACGAGCAGTACTTC
v_gene: TRBV7-2; d_gene: TRBD2; j_gene: TRBJ2-1; abundance: few; CDR3aa: CASSLASGRRFNEQFF; CDR3nt: TGTGCCAGCAGCTTAGCCTCCGGGAGGAGGTTCAATGAGCAGTTCTTC
v_gene: TRBV5-4; d_gene: TRBD2; j_gene: TRBJ2-3; abundance: few; CDR3aa: CASRLAGGTTDTQYF; CDR3nt: TGTGCCAGCAGATTAGCGGGGGGTACTACAGATACGCAGTATTTT
v_gene: TRBV4-3; d_gene: NA; j_gene: TRBJ2-2; abundance: few; CDR3aa: CASSQERGGVGELFF; CDR3nt: TGCGCCAGCAGCCAAGAGAGGGGAGGTGTCGGGGAGCTGTTTTTT
v_gene: TRBV7-9; d_gene: NA; j_gene: TRBJ2-5; abundance: NA; CDR3aa: CASSLSRGAIPQETQYF; CDR3nt: TGTGCCAGCAGCCTGAGTCGGGGGGCGATTCCGCAGGAGACCCAGTACTTC
v_gene: TRBV6-5; d_gene: NA; j_gene: TRBJ2-5; abundance: NA; CDR3aa: CASQRSTGFQETQYF; CDR3nt: TGTGCCAGCCAAAGGTCCACAGGATTCCAAGAGACCCAGTACTTC
v_gene: TRBV5-1; d_gene: NA; j_gene: TRBJ2-5; abundance: NA; CDR3aa: CASSLGDGGTQYF; CDR3nt: TGCGCCAGCAGCTTGGGGGACGGAGGTACCCAGTACTTC
v_gene: TRBV7-3; d_gene: NA; j_gene: TRBJ2-5; abundance: NA; CDR3aa: CAGSLMGFETQYF; CDR3nt: TGTGCCGGCAGCTTAATGGGCTTTGAGACCCAGTACTTC
v_gene: TRBV7-9; d_gene: NA; j_gene: TRBJ1-4; abundance: NA; CDR3aa: CASARGGGGEKLFF; CDR3nt: TGTGCCAGCGCGCGTGGTGGGGGAGGCGAAAAACTGTTTTTT
v_gene: TRBV10-3; d_gene: NA; j_gene: TRBJ2-1; abundance: few; CDR3aa: CAISDSKSPYNEQFF; CDR3nt: TGTGCCATCAGTGACTCGAAATCACCCTACAATGAGCAGTTCTTC
v_gene: TRBV6-2/TRBV6-3; d_gene: TRBD2; j_gene: TRBJ2-7; abundance: few; CDR3aa: CATCITSGKYEQYF; CDR3nt: TGTGCCACATGTATTACTAGCGGGAAGTACGAGCAGTACTTC
v_gene: TRBV7-9; d_gene: NA; j_gene: TRBJ2-2; abundance: few; CDR3aa: CASSLGDPRDTGELFF; CDR3nt: TGTGCCAGCAGCTTAGGAGACCCGCGGGACACCGGGGAGCTGTTTTTT
v_gene: TRBV7-6; d_gene: NA; j_gene: TRBJ2-7; abundance: few; CDR3aa: CASSPSPASSYEQYF; CDR3nt: TGTGCCAGCAGCCCTAGCCCGGCGTCGTCCTACGAGCAGTACTTC
v_gene: TRBV4-1; d_gene: TRBD2; j_gene: TRBJ2-5; abundance: NA; CDR3aa: CASSQPIAGGKETQYF; CDR3nt: TGCGCCAGCAGCCAACCCATAGCGGGGGGGAAAGAGACCCAGTACTTC
v_gene: TRBV5-6; d_gene: TRBD1; j_gene: TRBJ1-2; abundance: NA; CDR3aa: CASSEPPGGARGYTF; CDR3nt: TGTGCCAGCAGCGAACCCCCAGGGGGGGCTAGGGGCTACACCTTC
v_gene: TRBV6-2/TRBV6-3; d_gene: TRBD1; j_gene: TRBJ1-2; abundance: few; CDR3aa: CASSDTRDRDTF; CDR3nt: TGTGCCAGCAGCGACACTCGGGACAGGGACACCTTC
v_gene: TRBV9; d_gene: NA; j_gene: TRBJ1-5; abundance: NA; CDR3aa: CASSAEDSNQPQHF; CDR3nt: TGTGCCAGCAGCGCGGAAGATAGCAATCAGCCCCAGCATTTT
v_gene: TRBV6-1; d_gene: NA; j_gene: TRBJ1-2; abundance: NA; CDR3aa: CASSETRSGGYTF; CDR3nt: TGTGCCAGCAGTGAAACCAGATCGGGTGGCTACACCTTC
v_gene: TRBV5-6; d_gene: TRBD1; j_gene: TRBJ1-4; abundance: NA; CDR3aa: CASSPTGQGNEKLFF; CDR3nt: TGTGCCAGCAGCCCGACTGGACAGGGGAATGAAAAACTGTTTTTT
v_gene: TRBV5-5; d_gene: TRBD2; j_gene: TRBJ2-2; abundance: few; CDR3aa: CASSVGLLSTGELFF; CDR3nt: TGTGCCAGCAGCGTGGGACTACTAAGCACCGGGGAGCTGTTTTTT
v_gene: TRBV5-4; d_gene: NA; j_gene: TRBJ2-7; abundance: few; CDR3aa: CASSLGNRGDEQYF; CDR3nt: TGTGCCAGCAGCTTGGGAAACAGAGGCGACGAGCAGTACTTC
v_gene: TRBV13; d_gene: TRBD2; j_gene: TRBJ2-1; abundance: NA; CDR3aa: CASNVVSGGNEQFF; CDR3nt: TGTGCCAGCAACGTAGTAAGCGGGGGTAATGAGCAGTTCTTC
v_gene: TRBV3-1; d_gene: NA; j_gene: TRBJ2-2; abundance: few; CDR3aa: CASSFPRVTGELFF; CDR3nt: TGTGCCAGCAGCTTTCCACGGGTCACCGGGGAGCTGTTTTTT